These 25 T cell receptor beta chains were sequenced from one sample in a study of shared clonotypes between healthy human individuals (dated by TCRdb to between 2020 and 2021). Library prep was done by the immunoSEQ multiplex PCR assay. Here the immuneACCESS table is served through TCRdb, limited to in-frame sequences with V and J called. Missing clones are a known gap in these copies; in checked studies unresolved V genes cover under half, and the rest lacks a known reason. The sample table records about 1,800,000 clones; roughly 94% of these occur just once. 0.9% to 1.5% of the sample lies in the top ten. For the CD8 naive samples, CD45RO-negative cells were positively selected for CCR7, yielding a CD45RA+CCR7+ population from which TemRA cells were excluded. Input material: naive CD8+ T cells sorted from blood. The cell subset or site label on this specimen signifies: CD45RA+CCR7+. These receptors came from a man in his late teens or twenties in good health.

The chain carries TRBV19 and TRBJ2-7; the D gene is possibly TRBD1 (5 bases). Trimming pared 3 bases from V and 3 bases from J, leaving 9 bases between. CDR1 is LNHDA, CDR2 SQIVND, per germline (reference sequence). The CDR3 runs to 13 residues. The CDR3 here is CASSMTVVYEQYF. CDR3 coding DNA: TGTGCCAGTAGTATGACAGTTGTCTACGAGCAGTACTTC.

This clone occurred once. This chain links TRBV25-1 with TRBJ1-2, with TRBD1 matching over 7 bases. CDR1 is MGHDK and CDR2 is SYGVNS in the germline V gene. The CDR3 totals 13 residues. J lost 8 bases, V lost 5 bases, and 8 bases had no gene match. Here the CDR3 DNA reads TGTGCCAGCAGTTTCCAGGGGGAAGAGGGCTACACCTTC. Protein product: CASSFQGEEGYTF.

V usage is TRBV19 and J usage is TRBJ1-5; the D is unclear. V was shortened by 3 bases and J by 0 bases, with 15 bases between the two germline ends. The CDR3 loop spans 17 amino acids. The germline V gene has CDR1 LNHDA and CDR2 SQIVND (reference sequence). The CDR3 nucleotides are TGTGCCAGTAGTATGGTCGGCAGCATCTATAGCAATCAGCCCCAGCATTTT. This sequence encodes CASSMVGSIYSNQPQHF.

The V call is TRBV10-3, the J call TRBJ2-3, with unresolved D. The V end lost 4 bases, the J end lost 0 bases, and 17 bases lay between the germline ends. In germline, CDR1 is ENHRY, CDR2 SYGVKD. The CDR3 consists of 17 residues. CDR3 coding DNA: TGTGCCATCAGTGTGCGCGGCAGCGCGCTAAGCACAGATACGCAGTATTTT. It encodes CAISVRGSALSTDTQYF.

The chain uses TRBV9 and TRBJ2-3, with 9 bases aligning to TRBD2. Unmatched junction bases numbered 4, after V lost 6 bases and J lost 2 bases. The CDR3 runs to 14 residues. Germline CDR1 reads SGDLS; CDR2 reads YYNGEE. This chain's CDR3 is CASTPSGNTDTQYF. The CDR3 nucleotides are TGTGCCAGCACCCCTAGCGGGAACACAGATACGCAGTATTTT.

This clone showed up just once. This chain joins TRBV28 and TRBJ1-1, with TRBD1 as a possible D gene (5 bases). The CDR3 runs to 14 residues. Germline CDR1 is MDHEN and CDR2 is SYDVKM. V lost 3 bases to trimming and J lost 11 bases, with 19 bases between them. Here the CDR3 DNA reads TGTGCCAGCAGTTTCCGCGGGGGGACCCTGAACGCTTTCTTT. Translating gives CASSFRGGTLNAFF.

CDR3 nucleotide sequence: TGTGCCAGCAGCGTAGGGCTTGGATGGAGGGATACGCAGTATTTT. It codes for CASSVGLGWRDTQYF. The rearrangement links TRBV9 to TRBJ2-3; D possibly corresponds to TRBD2 (5 bases). Trimming pared 0 bases from V and 6 bases from J, leaving 14 bases between. Germline values: CDR1 SGDLS, CDR2 YYNGEE. The CDR3 runs to 15 residues.

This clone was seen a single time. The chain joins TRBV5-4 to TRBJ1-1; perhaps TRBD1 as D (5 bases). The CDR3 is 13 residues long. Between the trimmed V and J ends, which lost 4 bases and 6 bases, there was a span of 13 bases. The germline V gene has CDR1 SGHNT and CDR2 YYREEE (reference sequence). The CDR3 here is CASSVDNWAEAFF. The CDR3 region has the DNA TGTGCCAGCAGCGTGGACAATTGGGCTGAAGCTTTCTTT.

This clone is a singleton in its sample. As DNA, the CDR3 is TGTGCCAGCAATGAGGAGGGTTTAGGCGGGGAGCTGTTTTTT. Translating gives CASNEEGLGGELFF. The chain recombines TRBV9 with TRBJ2-2, with D possibly matching TRBD2 (6 bases). This CDR3 has 14 residues. The V gene's germline CDR1 is SGDLS and CDR2 YYNGEE. Trimming pared 6 bases from V and 7 bases from J, leaving 16 bases between. Using reference TRBV9 and TRBJ2-2 for the parts outside the CDR3, the full variable domain is DSGVTQTPKHLITATGQRVTLRCSPRSGDLSVYWYQQSLDQGLQFLIQYYNGEERAKGNILERFSAQQFPDLHSELNLSSLELGDSALYFCASNEEGLGGELFFGEGSRLTVL.

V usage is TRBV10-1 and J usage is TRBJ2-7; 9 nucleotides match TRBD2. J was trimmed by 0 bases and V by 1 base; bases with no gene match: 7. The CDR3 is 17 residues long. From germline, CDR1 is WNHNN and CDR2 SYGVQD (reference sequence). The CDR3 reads CASSEWETSGTSYEQYF. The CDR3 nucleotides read TGCGCCAGCAGTGAGTGGGAGACTAGCGGCACCTCCTACGAGCAGTACTTC.

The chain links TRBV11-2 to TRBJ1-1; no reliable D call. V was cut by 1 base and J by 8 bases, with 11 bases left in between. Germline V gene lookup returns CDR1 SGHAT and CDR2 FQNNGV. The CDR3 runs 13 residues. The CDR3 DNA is TGTGCCAGCAGCTTAGGCCGGACGTTGGAAGCTTTCTTT. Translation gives CASSLGRTLEAFF.

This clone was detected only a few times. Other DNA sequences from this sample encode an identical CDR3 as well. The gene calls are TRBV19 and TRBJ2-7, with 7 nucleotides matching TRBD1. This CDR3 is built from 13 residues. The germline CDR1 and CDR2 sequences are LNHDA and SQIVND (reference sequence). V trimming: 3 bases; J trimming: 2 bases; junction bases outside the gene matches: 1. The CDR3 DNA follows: TGTGCCAGTAGTATTGGGACAGCCTACGAGCAGTACTTC. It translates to CASSIGTAYEQYF.

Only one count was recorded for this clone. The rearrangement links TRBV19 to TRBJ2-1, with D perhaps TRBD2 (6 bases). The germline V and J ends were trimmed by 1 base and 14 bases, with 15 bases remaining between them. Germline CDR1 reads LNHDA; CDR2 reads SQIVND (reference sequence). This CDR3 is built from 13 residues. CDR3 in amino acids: CASSIVGGRDKFF. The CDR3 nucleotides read TGTGCCAGTAGTATAGTGGGGGGTCGAGACAAGTTCTTC.

The CDR3 DNA follows: TGTGCCAGCAGCTTAGCGGGGGGCAGCGGCTATGCTAACTATGGCTACACCTTC. Amino acid sequence: CASSLAGGSGYANYGYTF. V and J are TRBV7-2 and TRBJ1-2; D perhaps matches TRBD1 (6 bases). The germline gives CDR1 SGHTA, CDR2 FQGNSA. The CDR3 length is 18 residues. Trimming removed 0 bases at V and 0 bases at J, with 17 bases between.

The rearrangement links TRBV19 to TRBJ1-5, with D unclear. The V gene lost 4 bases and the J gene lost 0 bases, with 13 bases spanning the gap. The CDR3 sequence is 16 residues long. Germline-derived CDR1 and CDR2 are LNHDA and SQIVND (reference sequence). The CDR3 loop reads CASSNWAVISNQPQHF. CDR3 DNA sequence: TGTGCCAGTAGTAATTGGGCAGTGATTAGCAATCAGCCCCAGCATTTT. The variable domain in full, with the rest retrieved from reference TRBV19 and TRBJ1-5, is DGGITQSPKYLFRKEGQNVTLSCEQNLNHDAMYWYRQDPGQGLRLIYYSQIVNDFQKGDIAEGYSVSREKKESFPLTVTSAQKNPTAFYLCASSNWAVISNQPQHFGDGTRLSIL.

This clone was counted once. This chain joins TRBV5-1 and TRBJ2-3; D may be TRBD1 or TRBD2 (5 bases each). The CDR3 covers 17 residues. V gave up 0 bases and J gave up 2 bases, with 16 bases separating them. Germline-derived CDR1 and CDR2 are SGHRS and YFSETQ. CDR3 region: CASSLVGATLFTDTQYF. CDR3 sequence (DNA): TGCGCCAGCAGCTTGGTCGGGGCGACTCTCTTCACAGATACGCAGTATTTT.

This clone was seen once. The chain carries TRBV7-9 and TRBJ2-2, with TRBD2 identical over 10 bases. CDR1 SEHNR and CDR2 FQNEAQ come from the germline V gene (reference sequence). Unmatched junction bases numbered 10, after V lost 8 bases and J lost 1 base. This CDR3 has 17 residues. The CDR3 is CASGPSRTSGNTGELFF. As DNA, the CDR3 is TGTGCCAGCGGGCCGAGTCGGACTAGCGGGAACACCGGGGAGCTGTTTTTT.

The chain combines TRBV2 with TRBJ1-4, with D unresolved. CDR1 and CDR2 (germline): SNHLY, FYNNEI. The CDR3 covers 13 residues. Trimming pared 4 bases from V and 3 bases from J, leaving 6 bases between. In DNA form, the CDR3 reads TGTGCCAGCAGTGGGTCGGCTAATGAAAAACTGTTTTTT. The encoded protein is CASSGSANEKLFF. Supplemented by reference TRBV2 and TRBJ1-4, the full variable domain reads EPEVTQTPSHQVTQMGQEVILRCVPISNHLYFYWYRQILGQKVEFLVSFYNNEISEKSEIFDDQFSVERPDGSNFTLKIRSTKLEDSAMYFCASSGSANEKLFFGSGTQLSVL.

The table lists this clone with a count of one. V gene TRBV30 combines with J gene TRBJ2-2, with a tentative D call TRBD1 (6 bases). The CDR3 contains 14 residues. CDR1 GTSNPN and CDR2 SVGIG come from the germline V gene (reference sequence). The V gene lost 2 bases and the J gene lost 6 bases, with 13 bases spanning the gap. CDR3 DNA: TGTGCCTGGAGTTTCAGGGGAGATTCCGGGGAGCTGTTTTTT. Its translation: CAWSFRGDSGELFF. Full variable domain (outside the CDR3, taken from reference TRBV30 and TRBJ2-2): SQTIHQWPATLVQPVGSPLSLECTVEGTSNPNLYWYRQAAGRGLQLLFYSVGIGQISSEVPQNLSASRPQDRQFILSSKKLLLSDSGFYLCAWSFRGDSGELFFGEGSRLTVL.

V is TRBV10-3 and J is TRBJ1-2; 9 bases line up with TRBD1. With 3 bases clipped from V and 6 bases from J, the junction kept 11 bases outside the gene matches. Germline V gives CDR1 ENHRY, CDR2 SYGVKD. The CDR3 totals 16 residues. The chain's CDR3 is CAISDRGQGPTHGYTF. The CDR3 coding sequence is TGTGCCATCAGTGACCGAGGACAGGGGCCTACCCATGGCTACACCTTC.

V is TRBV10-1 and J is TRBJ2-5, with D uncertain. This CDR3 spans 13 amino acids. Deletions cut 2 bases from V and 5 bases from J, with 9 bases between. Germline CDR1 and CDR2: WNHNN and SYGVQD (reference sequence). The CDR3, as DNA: TGCGCCAGCAGTGAGCCGGAAAGCGAGACCCAGTACTTC. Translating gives CASSEPESETQYF.

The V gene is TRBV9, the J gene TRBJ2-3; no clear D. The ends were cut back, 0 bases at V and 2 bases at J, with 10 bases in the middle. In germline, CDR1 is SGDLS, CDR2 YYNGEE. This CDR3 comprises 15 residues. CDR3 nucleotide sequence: TGTGCCAGCAGCGTAGGCGGCTACGACACAGATACGCAGTATTTT. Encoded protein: CASSVGGYDTDTQYF.

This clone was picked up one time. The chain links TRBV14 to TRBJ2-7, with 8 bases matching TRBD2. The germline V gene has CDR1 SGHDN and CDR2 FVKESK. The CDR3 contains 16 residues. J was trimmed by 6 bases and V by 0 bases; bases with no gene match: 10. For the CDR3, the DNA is TGTGCCAGCAGCCAAGATAAATCGCTAGCGGGCTTCGAGCAGTACTTC. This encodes CASSQDKSLAGFEQYF.

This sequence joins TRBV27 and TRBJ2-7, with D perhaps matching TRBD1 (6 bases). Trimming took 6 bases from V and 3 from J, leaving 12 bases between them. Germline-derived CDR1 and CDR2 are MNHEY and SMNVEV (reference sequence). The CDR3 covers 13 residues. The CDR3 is CASSRGQFYEQYF. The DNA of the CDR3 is TGTGCCAGCAGCCGAGGACAGTTCTACGAGCAGTACTTC.

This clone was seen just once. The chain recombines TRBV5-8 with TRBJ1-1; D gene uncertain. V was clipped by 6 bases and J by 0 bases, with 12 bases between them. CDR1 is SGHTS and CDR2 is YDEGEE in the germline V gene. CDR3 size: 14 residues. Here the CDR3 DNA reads TGTGCCAGCACCAAGGCCAGGATGAACACTGAAGCTTTCTTT. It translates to CASTKARMNTEAFF.